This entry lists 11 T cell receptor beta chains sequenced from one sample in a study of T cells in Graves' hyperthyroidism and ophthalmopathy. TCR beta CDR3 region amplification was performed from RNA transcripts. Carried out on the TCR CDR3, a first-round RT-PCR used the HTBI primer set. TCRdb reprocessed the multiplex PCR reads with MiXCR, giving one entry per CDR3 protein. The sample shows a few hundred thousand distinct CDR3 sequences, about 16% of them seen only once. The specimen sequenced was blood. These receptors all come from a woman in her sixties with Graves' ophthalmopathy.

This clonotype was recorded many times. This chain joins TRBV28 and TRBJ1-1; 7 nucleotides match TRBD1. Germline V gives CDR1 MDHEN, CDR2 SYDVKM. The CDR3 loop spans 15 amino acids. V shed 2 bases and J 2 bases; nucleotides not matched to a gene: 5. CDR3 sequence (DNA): TGTGCCAGCAGTTTAGGACAGGAGTTTAACACTGAAGCTTTCTTT. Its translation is CASSLGQEFNTEAFF.

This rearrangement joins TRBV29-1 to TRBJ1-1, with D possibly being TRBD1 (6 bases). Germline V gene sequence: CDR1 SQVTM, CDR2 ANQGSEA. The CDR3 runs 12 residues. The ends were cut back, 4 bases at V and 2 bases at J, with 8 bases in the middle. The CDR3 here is CSVGQANTEAFF. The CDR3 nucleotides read TGCAGCGTTGGACAGGCAAACACTGAAGCTTTCTTT. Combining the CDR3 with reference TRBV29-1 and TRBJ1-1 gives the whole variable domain SAVISQKPSRDICQRGTSLTIQCQVDSQVTMMFWYRQQPGQSLTLIATANQGSEATYESGFVIDKFPISRPNLTFSTLTVSNMSPEDSSIYLCSVGQANTEAFFGQGTRLTVV.

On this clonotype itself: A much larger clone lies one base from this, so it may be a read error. The CDR3 loop is CASSATGLTEQYF. CDR3 bases: TGTGCCAGCAGTGCTACAGGGCTAACTGAGCAGTACTTC. The chain carries TRBV6-1 and TRBJ2-7, with a possible D match to TRBD1 (6 bases). Germline-derived CDR1 and CDR2 are MNHNS and SASEGT. The CDR3 covers 13 residues. Trimming cost V 4 bases and J 7 bases, with 14 bases left between them.

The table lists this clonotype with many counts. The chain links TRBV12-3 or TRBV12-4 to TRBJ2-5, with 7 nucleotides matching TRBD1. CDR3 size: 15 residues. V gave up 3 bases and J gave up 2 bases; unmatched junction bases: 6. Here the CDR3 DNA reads TGTGCCAGCAGTTTGAGACAGGGAGTGCAAGAGACCCAGTACTTC. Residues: CASSLRQGVQETQYF.

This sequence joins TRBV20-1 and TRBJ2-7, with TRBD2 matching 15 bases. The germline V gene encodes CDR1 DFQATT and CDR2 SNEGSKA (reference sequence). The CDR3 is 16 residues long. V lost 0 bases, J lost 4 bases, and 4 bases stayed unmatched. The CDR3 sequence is CSARDPGTSGRYEQYF. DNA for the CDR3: TGCAGTGCTAGAGACCCCGGGACTAGCGGGAGGTACGAGCAGTACTTC.

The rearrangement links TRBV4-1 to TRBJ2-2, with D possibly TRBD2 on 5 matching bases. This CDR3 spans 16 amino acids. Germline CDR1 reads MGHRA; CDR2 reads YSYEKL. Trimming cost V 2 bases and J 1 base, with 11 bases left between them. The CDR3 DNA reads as TGCGCCAGCAGCCAAAAATCCAGCGGGAACACCGGGGAGCTGTTTTTT. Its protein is CASSQKSSGNTGELFF.

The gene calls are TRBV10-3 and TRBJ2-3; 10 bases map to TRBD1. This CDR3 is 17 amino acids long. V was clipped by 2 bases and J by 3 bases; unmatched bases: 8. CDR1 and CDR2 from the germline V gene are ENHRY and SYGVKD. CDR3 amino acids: CAISEHRGTGVTDTQYF. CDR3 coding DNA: TGTGCCATCAGTGAGCATCGGGGGACAGGGGTTACAGATACGCAGTATTTT.

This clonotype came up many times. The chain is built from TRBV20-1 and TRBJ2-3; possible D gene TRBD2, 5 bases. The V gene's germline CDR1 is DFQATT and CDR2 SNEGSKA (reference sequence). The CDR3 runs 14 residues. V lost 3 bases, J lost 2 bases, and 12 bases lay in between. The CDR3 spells CSASLLAPTDTQYF. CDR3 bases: TGCAGTGCTAGCCTGCTAGCCCCCACAGATACGCAGTATTTT.

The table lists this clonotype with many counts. DNA for the CDR3: TGCAGTGCTAGTCGGGGGCCTTCCTACAATGAGCAGTTCTTC. This sequence encodes CSASRGPSYNEQFF. This chain joins TRBV20-1 and TRBJ2-1; D is perhaps TRBD1 or TRBD2 (6 bases each). This CDR3 has 14 amino acids. The V and J ends lost 3 bases and 1 base respectively, with 10 bases between them. Germline CDR1 is DFQATT and CDR2 is SNEGSKA (reference sequence).

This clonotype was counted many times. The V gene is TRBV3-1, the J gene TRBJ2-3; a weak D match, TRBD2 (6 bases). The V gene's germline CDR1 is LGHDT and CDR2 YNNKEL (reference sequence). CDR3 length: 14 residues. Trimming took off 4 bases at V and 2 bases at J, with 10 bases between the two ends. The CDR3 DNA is TGTGCCAGCAGCCGCGCGGGGAACACAGATACGCAGTATTTT. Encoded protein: CASSRAGNTDTQYF.

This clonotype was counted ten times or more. The CDR3 spells CASSLQGDEQFF. Written as DNA, the CDR3 is TGTGCCAGCTCCCTCCAGGGCGATGAGCAGTTCTTC. This rearrangement joins TRBV18 to TRBJ2-1; possible D gene TRBD1, 5 bases. The CDR3 length is 12 residues. Germline loops: CDR1 KGHSH, CDR2 LQKENI. The V gene lost 6 bases and the J gene lost 8 bases, with 11 bases spanning the gap.